This T cell receptor (beta chain) was obtained from a study of T cells after yellow fever vaccination (dated by TCRdb to about 2019). For the study in its entirety: The SMART-Seq v4 Ultra Low Input RNA kit was used to prepare libraries from fractions with low cell numbers. Bulk TCR alpha and beta repertoires were sequenced longitudinally to track T-cell clones before and after primary and booster YFV17D yellow fever vaccination. The cohort comprised two healthy male donors, one aged 18 to 30 and one aged 30 to 40 years. Blood was collected at multiple timepoints before and after primary and secondary immunization, and bulk PBMC replicates and cell subsets were isolated.

General study outcomes and caveats: Because only two donors were included in the study, the extent to which the findings can be generalized is limited. Because abundant contaminating clonotypes from the bulk population could be contained in FACS-sorted repertoires, computational filtering was required. The secondary T-cell response was found to be weaker but faster than the primary response, with a peak reached on day 5 rather than on day 15. After the booster, most of the clones that had expanded following primary vaccination were detected again (around 95% of CD4 and 80% to 90% of CD8), which suggests that memory was broadly maintained. A small fraction of clonotypes appeared in both the CD4 and CD8 compartments, likely as a result of convergent recombination.

TCR cDNA was synthesized by 5'RACE template switching, which introduced a universal primer site and unique molecular identifiers. cDNA synthesis was primed from both the TCR alpha and TCR beta constant segments. Library amplification involved two PCR steps, and the second step added sample barcodes and sequencing adapters. Sequencing of the libraries was done on either Illumina HiSeq 2500 (2x100 bp) or NovaSeq (2x150 bp). The authors' analysis ran thus. MIGEC handled demultiplexing of reads and collapsing into UMI consensus sequences, while MiXCR performed V(D)J alignment. Clonotypes responding to the vaccine were identified with edgeR on replicate PBMC samples, with the criteria of FDR below 0.01 and a log2 fold change above 5 up to day 15. CD4 or CD8 identity was assigned to each bulk clonotype according to whether the clonotype was present at higher abundance in the sequenced CD4 repertoire or the sequenced CD8 repertoire. TCRdb passed the public sequencing reads through fastp at Q25 and MiXCR, retaining productive beta sequences. Records with the same CDR3 protein are collapsed into one entry carrying the most frequent genes and DNA. The V and J calls and clone size come from TCRdb's table, not from the authors' own analysis. The sample data list hundreds of thousands of distinct CDR3 sequences, and about 9.9% of these were observed just once. The ten largest clones capture more than 15% of the sample.

The sample's treatment or condition label, in plain terms: live attenuated yellow fever vaccine strain. At each blood-draw timepoint, two biological replicates of bulk PBMCs were collected. PBMCs were isolated from peripheral blood using a standard Ficoll-Paque protocol. TriZol was used to extract RNA from bulk PBMCs, CD4 and CD8 fractions, and dextramer-positive and dextramer-negative fractions. About this clonotype: It has no known antigen specificity. Base qualities were left out, and no much larger clone turns up one base away.

The TCR originated in a man between 18 and 29 years old who received the YFV17D yellow fever vaccine. Material: PBMCs, obtained on the day of the first yellow fever vaccination.

The CDR3 reads CATRTGSSYNEQFF. In nucleotide form, the sequence is TGTGCCACCCGGACAGGGAGCTCCTACAATGAGCAGTTCTTC. The chain links TRBV7-9 with TRBJ2-1; 8 of the junction bases match TRBD1. Taken from cysteine to phenylalanine, the CDR3 has 14 residues. The only DNA kept is the CDR3, 42 bases in frame from the first base. V lost 10 bases and J lost 0 bases, and the count of bases not matched to a germline gene is 5. For CDR1 and CDR2, the germline V gene (reference sequence) lists SEHNR and FQNEAQ. The variable domain in full, with residues beyond the CDR3 obtained from the reference TRBV7-9 and TRBJ2-1 genes, is DTGVSQNPRHKITKRGQNVTFRCDPISEHNRLYWYRQTLGQGPEFLTYFQNEAQLEKSRLLSDRFSAERPKGSFSTLEIQRTEQGDSAMYLCATRTGSSYNEQFFGPGTRLTVL.